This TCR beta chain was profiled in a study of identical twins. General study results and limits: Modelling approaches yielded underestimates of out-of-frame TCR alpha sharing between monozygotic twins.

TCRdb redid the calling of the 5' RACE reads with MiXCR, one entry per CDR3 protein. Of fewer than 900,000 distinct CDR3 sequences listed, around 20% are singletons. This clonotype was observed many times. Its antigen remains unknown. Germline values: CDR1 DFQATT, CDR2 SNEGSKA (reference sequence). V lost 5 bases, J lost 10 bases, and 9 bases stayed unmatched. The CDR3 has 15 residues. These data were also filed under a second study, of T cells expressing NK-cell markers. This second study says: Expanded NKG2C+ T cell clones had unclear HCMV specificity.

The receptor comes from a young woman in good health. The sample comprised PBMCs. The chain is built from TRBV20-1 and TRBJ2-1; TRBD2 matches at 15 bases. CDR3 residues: CSAWTSGGASEEQFF. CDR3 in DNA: TGCAGTGCTTGGACTAGCGGGGGGGCCTCGGAGGAGCAGTTCTTC.